Sequencing of this TCR beta chain was carried out in a study of T-cell memory formation after mild COVID-19. Whole-study results and caveats: Clones shrinking from day 15 to 85 showed even CD4/CD8 mixes; later expanders tilted CD4+. Mainly CM and EM harbored the contracting CD4+ clones; mainly EMRA harbored the CD8+ ones.

TCRdb analysed the 5' RACE reads with MiXCR anew, one entry per CDR3 protein. The table includes 400,000 or so distinct CDR3 sequences, around 19% detected once. This clonotype was picked up many times. Its target is unknown. Germline lookup yields CDR1 LGHNA and CDR2 YNFKEQ. Germline trimming cut 0 bases from V and 5 bases from J; bases unmatched to any gene: 3. This CDR3 region has 16 residues. The chain recombines TRBV4-2 with TRBJ2-2; 10 positions agree with TRBD2. Sequenced sample: PBMCs or a T cell subset sorted from them (not recorded which). The clonotype originates from an adult woman who had mild COVID-19 (a few samples of this study predate the infection). Cell type and time point are not known. The CDR3 DNA follows: TGTGCCAGCAGCCAAGATCTACTAGCGGGGACCGGGGAGCTGTTTTTT. This translates into CASSQDLLAGTGELFF.